This T cell receptor (beta chain) was sequenced for a study of CD8 T cells in ankylosing spondylitis. Study observations and caveats: There was a TCR beta motif, made of several highly homologous variants, that appeared characteristic of ankylosing spondylitis blood.

Trimming shortened V by 1 base and J by 10 bases, and 11 bases separated the two germline ends. There are 13 residues in the CDR3. Each CDR3 protein is one row after TCRdb ran MiXCR on the 5' RACE reads. The data show fewer than 250,000 distinct CDR3 sequences, approximately 20% seen once. About this clonotype itself: Its specificity is not known.

The genes are TRBV12-3 or TRBV12-4 and TRBJ2-1; D ambiguous. The material sequenced was blood, either unsorted or a sorted T cell fraction (not recorded which). This receptor was obtained from a male donor with ankylosing spondylitis. This CDR3 reads CASSLGGYDEQFF. The DNA for the CDR3 is TGTGCCAGCAGTTTAGGTGGTTACGACGAGCAGTTCTTC.